This T cell receptor (beta chain) was obtained from a study of vaccination effects on CD4 cells after COVID-19. Notes on the study in general: Clones arising from infection and from vaccination showed marked clonal contraction late after vaccination. Healthy vaccinees showed cross-reactivity with common cold coronaviruses in only 1 of 255 vaccine-induced clones.

On this clone: Its antigen is not identified.

ViraFEST assay sequencing came after antigen-specific CD4+ T cells were expanded with viral peptide pools. Culture lasted about 11 days before CD4+ T cell isolation. Vaccinees lacked prior SARS-CoV-2 infection and tested negative for nucleocapsid antibodies. Each culture had half its medium swapped for IL-2 medium on days 3 and 7. Trimming left V 5 bases short and J 1 base short, with 17 bases between. Looked up from germline, CDR1 is SEHNR and CDR2 is FQNEAQ (reference sequence). The CDR3 is 16 residues long. TCRdb's table, derived via immunoSEQ multiplex PCR, lists solely in-frame clones and lacks some. The table has around 19,000 clones, around 72% seen once.

The starting material was CD4+ T cells from PBMCs cultured with HCoV-NL63 spike peptides, obtained before COVID-19 vaccination. J is TRBJ1-2 and V is TRBV7-9; tentative D call: TRBD1 (5 bases). This TCR was recovered from a human donor who received a COVID-19 vaccine. CDR3 DNA sequence: TGTGCCAGCAGCACCCGGGTCAGGGACCATAACTATGGCTACACCTTC. Protein product: CASSTRVRDHNYGYTF. Supplemented by reference TRBV7-9 and TRBJ1-2, the full variable domain reads DTGVSQNPRHKITKRGQNVTFRCDPISEHNRLYWYRQTLGQGPEFLTYFQNEAQLEKSRLLSDRFSAERPKGSFSTLEIQRTEQGDSAMYLCASSTRVRDHNYGYTFGSGTRLTVV.